The clone carrying this TCR beta chain was detected a few times. The data are from a study of T cells after yellow fever vaccination. Trimming cost V 7 bases and J 2 bases, with 12 bases left between them. The CDR3 covers 13 residues. CDR1 is MDHEN and CDR2 is SYDVKM in the germline V gene. TCRdb recomputed calls from the 5' RACE reads with MiXCR, one row per CDR3 protein. The sample lists about 340,000 distinct CDR3 sequences, under 15% seen once, with 3.2% in the top ten. The sequences come from CD4+ T cells sorted from PBMCs, collected 15 days after the yellow fever booster vaccination. This chain joins TRBV28 and TRBJ2-7; the D is unclear. This sequence originates from a young man who received the YFV17D yellow fever vaccine. The CDR3 nucleotides are TGTGCCAGCACCACGGCTCGCACCTACGAGCAGTACGTC. Protein: CASTTARTYEQYV.